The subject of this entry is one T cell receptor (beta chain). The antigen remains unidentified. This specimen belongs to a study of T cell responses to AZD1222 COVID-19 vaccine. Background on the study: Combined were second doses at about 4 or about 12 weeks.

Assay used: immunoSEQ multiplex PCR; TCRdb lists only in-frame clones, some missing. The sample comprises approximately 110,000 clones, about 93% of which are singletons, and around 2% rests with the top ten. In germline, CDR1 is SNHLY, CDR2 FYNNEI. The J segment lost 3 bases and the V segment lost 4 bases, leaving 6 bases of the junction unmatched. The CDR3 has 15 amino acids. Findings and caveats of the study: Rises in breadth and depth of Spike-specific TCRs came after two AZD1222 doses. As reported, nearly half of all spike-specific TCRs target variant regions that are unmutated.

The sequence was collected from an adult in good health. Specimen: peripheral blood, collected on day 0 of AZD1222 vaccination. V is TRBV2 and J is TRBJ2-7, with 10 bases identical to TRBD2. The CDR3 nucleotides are TGTGCCAGCAGTGGACGAACTAGCGGGAACTACGAGCAGTACTTC. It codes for CASSGRTSGNYEQYF.